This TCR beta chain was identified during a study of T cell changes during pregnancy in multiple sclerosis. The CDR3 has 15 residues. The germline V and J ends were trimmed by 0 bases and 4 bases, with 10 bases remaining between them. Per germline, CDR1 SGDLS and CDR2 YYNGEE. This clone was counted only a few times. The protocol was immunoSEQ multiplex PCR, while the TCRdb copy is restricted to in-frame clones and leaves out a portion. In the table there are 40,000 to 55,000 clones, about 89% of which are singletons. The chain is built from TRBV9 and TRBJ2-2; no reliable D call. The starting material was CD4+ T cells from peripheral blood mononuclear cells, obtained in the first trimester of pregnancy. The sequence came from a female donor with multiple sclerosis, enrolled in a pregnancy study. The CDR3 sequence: CASSVDSIRTGELFF. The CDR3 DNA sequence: TGTGCCAGCAGCGTAGACTCGATACGCACCGGGGAGCTGTTTTTT. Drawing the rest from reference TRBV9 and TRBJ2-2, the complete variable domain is DSGVTQTPKHLITATGQRVTLRCSPRSGDLSVYWYQQSLDQGLQFLIQYYNGEERAKGNILERFSAQQFPDLHSELNLSSLELGDSALYFCASSVDSIRTGELFFGEGSRLTVL.